This T cell receptor (beta chain) appears in the sequencing data of a study of control samples from healthy donors and cancer patients. Profiling relied on immunoSEQ multiplex PCR, and the TCRdb table lists in-frame clones only, not all of them. The table lists fewer than 95,000 clones, about 89% of them singletons. This clonotype originated in a man aged 25-40 years in good health. The source material was blood.

The CDR3 bases are TGTGCCAGCAGCTTAGGGGGTCAGAACACTGAAGCTTTCTTT. This sequence encodes CASSLGGQNTEAFF. This chain joins TRBV11-3 and TRBJ1-1, with no clear D. V gave up 1 base and J gave up 1 base, with 7 bases separating them. CDR1 and CDR2 from the germline V gene are SGHNT and YENEEA. The CDR3 covers 14 residues.